This entry features one TCR beta chain sequence. Its antigen is unidentified. The data stem from a study of CD8+CD57+ T cells in acquired aplastic anemia. Whole-study findings and limits: Levels of CD8+ Simpson's diversity were not significantly distinct in patients versus controls.

V was cut by 4 bases and J by 1 base, with 14 bases left in between. The V gene's germline CDR1 is SGDLS and CDR2 YYNGEE. The length of the CDR3 is 15 residues. Patients picked for sequencing had shown CD8+CD57+ cell expansion detected by flow cytometry. Everyone among the patients had severe acquired aplastic anemia. Blood sampling was performed on the patients, and none of them had received therapy by then. Genomic DNA acted as the template from which TCR beta VDJ combination and CDR3 sequence profiling were carried out. TCRdb called the reads again in MiXCR, with one record for every CDR3 protein. The sample records 200,000 to 300,000 distinct CDR3 sequences, around 46% being singletons.

The sample consisted of sorted CD4+, CD8+, or CD8+CD57+ T cells (not recorded which) from PBMCs. The receptor's source is a human donor with aplastic anemia. The chain has TRBV9 and TRBJ1-1, with D maybe TRBD1 (5 bases). CDR3 nucleotides: TGTGCCAGCAGCCCCTTAAGCCAGGGGAACACTGAAGCTTTCTTT. Its protein product is CASSPLSQGNTEAFF.